The 26 T cell receptor beta chains below all came from one sample that was sequenced in a study of cytomegalovirus exposure and HLA in healthy donors. 60 Vbeta and 13 Jbeta primers were used in PCR. Clones were read by immunoSEQ multiplex PCR, and TCRdb kept only the in-frame ones, dropping some. The data contain about 120,000 clones, around 74% of them singletons. Material: PBMCs. The origin of the receptors is a woman between 18 and 29 years old in good health and CMV-seronegative.

The chain couples TRBV5-1 to TRBJ1-1; 9 nucleotides agree with TRBD1. The CDR3 has 14 residues. Trimming cost V 4 bases and J 2 bases; bases outside gene matches: 3. From germline, CDR1 is SGHRS and CDR2 YFSETQ. CDR3 in amino acids: CASSKGQGNTEAFF. CDR3 coding DNA: TGCGCCAGCAGCAAGGGACAGGGTAACACTGAAGCTTTCTTT. Complete variable domain (other parts from reference TRBV5-1 and TRBJ1-1): KAGVTQTPRYLIKTRGQQVTLSCSPISGHRSVSWYQQTPGQGLQFLFEYFSETQRNKGNFPGRFSGRQFSNSRSEMNVSTLELGDSALYLCASSKGQGNTEAFFGQGTRLTVV.

The chain links TRBV4-1 to TRBJ2-4; weak D call: TRBD2 (6 bases). CDR1 is MGHRA and CDR2 is YSYEKL in the germline V gene. V lost 2 bases to trimming and J lost 6 bases, with 20 bases between them. There are 17 residues in the CDR3. Here the CDR3 reads CASSQPPTRRGGNIQYF. CDR3 nucleotides: TGCGCCAGCAGCCAACCTCCCACTAGGCGGGGTGGAAACATTCAGTACTTC.

This chain joins TRBV4-1 and TRBJ1-2; D may be TRBD1 (6 bases). CDR1 and CDR2 (germline): MGHRA, YSYEKL. V lost 1 base to trimming and J lost 8 bases, with 17 bases between them. The CDR3 is made up of 15 amino acids. CDR3: CASSQAGQGRWGYTF. In DNA form, the CDR3 reads TGCGCCAGCAGCCAAGCCGGGCAGGGGCGGTGGGGCTACACCTTC.

This chain links TRBV7-9 with TRBJ1-5; 8 bases map to TRBD1. Per germline, CDR1 SEHNR and CDR2 FQNEAQ (reference sequence). V lost 5 bases and J lost 4; bases outside the gene matches: 4. There are 14 residues in the CDR3. CDR3 DNA: TGTGCCAGCAGCCCGGGACAGGAAAATCAGCCCCAGCATTTT. Translated, it gives CASSPGQENQPQHF.

The chain couples TRBV7-9 to TRBJ2-5, with TRBD1 identical over 7 bases. V was clipped by 5 bases and J by 4 bases; unmatched bases: 7. The length of the CDR3 is 14 residues. Germline V gives CDR1 SEHNR, CDR2 FQNEAQ (reference sequence). This CDR3 reads CASSPQGDRETQYF. In nucleotides, the CDR3 is TGTGCCAGCAGCCCTCAGGGGGATCGAGAGACCCAGTACTTC.

On this clone itself: Germline and junction disagree at one end, which may indicate a read error. The V and J genes are TRBV7-7 and TRBJ2-5; a weak D match, TRBD2 (5 bases). CDR1 and CDR2 (germline): SSHAT, FNYEAQ (reference sequence). The CDR3 sequence is 15 residues long. The CDR3 bases are TGTGCTAGCAGCTTAGCGCGAGGCATCCAAGAGACCCAGTACTTC. Encoded protein: CASSLARGIQETQYF.

Only one count was recorded for this clone. V gene TRBV7-8 combines with J gene TRBJ1-6; D not certain. The CDR3 extends over 18 amino acids. V lost 2 bases and J lost 10, with 24 bases in between. Germline V gives CDR1 SGHVS, CDR2 FQNEAQ. CDR3 bases: TGTGCCAGCAGCTTAATAACCGGTCTGGGCCCTTCCTCGTCACCCCTCCACTTT. It yields the protein CASSLITGLGPSSSPLHF.

The chain employs TRBV11-2 and TRBJ1-1; the D gene is possibly TRBD1 (5 bases). CDR1 is SGHAT and CDR2 is FQNNGV in the germline V gene. The germline V and J ends were trimmed by 8 bases and 2 bases, with 12 bases remaining between them. CDR3 length equals 13 residues. This CDR3 reads CASASGFNTEAFF. In DNA form, the CDR3 reads TGTGCCAGCGCATCAGGGTTTAACACTGAAGCTTTCTTT.

This chain joins TRBV5-1 and TRBJ1-4; possible D gene TRBD1, 5 bases. Germline V lookup: CDR1 SGHRS, CDR2 YFSETQ. The CDR3 extends over 14 amino acids. V was pared by 7 bases and J by 6 bases, with 16 bases between. CDR3 in DNA: TGCGCCAGCCGACCGGGGGGGATTGATGAAAAACTGTTTTTT. It encodes CASRPGGIDEKLFF.

CDR3 coding DNA: TGTGCCACCAGCCTCCCGGCAGGGCTGGATGGCTACACCTTC. Protein: CATSLPAGLDGYTF. The V gene is TRBV15, the J gene TRBJ1-2; D might be TRBD1 (5 bases). The germline V gene has CDR1 LNHNV and CDR2 YYDKDF (reference sequence). V lost 5 bases and J 6 bases, leaving 16 bases between the germline ends. This CDR3 comprises 14 residues.

This clone was observed a handful of times. The V call is TRBV19, the J call TRBJ1-2; 9 bases match TRBD1. The CDR3 totals 13 residues. CDR1 and CDR2 (germline): LNHDA, SQIVND (reference sequence). The ends lost 10 bases at V and 6 bases at J; junction bases unmatched: 9. DNA for the CDR3: TGTGCCACTCCGGGACAGGGCGCTCATGGCTACACCTTC. Its translation: CATPGQGAHGYTF.

V usage is TRBV6-1 and J usage is TRBJ1-2; TRBD1 aligns across 9 bases. V was pared by 6 bases and J by 7 bases, with 6 bases of the junction left unmatched. CDR3 length equals 13 residues. The germline V gene has CDR1 MNHNS and CDR2 SASEGT. The CDR3 reads CASRPRDRAGYTF. The CDR3 DNA reads as TGTGCCAGCAGGCCCCGGGACAGGGCTGGCTACACCTTC.

In its sample, this clone was seen a few times. V and J are TRBV10-3 and TRBJ2-7; 12 nucleotides line up with TRBD2. Per germline, CDR1 ENHRY and CDR2 SYGVKD. Losses at the gene ends were 3 bases for V and 7 bases for J; bases not matched to a gene: 4. The length of the CDR3 is 14 residues. As DNA, the CDR3 is TGTGCCATCAGTGACCCACTAGCGGGGGGAGAGCAGTACTTC. Translation: CAISDPLAGGEQYF.

This chain joins TRBV28 and TRBJ2-6; 7 bases align to TRBD1. Germline V lookup: CDR1 MDHEN, CDR2 SYDVKM. The CDR3 is made up of 17 amino acids. After removal of 5 bases from V and 2 bases from J, the junction contained 9 bases not matched to a gene. The CDR3 reads CASSPGGLEPGANVLTF. In DNA form, the CDR3 reads TGTGCCAGCAGTCCAGGGGGTCTTGAGCCTGGGGCCAACGTCCTGACTTTC.

The count of this clone is one. The chain joins TRBV7-2 to TRBJ2-1, with 10 bases aligning to TRBD2. CDR1 is SGHTA and CDR2 is FQGNSA in the germline V gene. The CDR3 spans 16 residues. V lost 2 bases to trimming and J lost 3 bases; unmatched junction nucleotides: 4. The CDR3 region has the DNA TGTGCCAGCAGCTTAAGCGGGGGGGCAGTCTACAATGAGCAGTTCTTC. Translation: CASSLSGGAVYNEQFF. Full variable domain (remainder filled in from reference TRBV7-2 and TRBJ2-1): GAGVSQSPSNKVTEKGKDVELRCDPISGHTALYWYRQSLGQGLEFLIYFQGNSAPDKSGLPSDRFSAERTGGSVSTLTIQRTQQEDSAVYLCASSLSGGAVYNEQFFGPGTRLTVL.

The chain has TRBV15 and TRBJ1-2, with 8 positions matching TRBD1. The germline V gene has CDR1 LNHNV and CDR2 YYDKDF (reference sequence). V dropped 1 base and J dropped 5; count of bases not matched to a gene: 3. The CDR3 has 14 amino acids. The CDR3 DNA reads TGTGCCACCAGCAGAGGGCAGGGGGCGTATGGCTACACCTTC. Protein: CATSRGQGAYGYTF.

The genes are TRBV29-1 and TRBJ2-7, with 8 bases matching TRBD1. The germline CDR1 and CDR2 sequences are SQVTM and ANQGSEA. The ends lost 1 base at V and 4 bases at J; junction bases unmatched: 6. This CDR3 spans 14 amino acids. The CDR3 reads CSVEVRTGWYEQYF. The CDR3 bases are TGCAGCGTTGAAGTACGGACAGGGTGGTACGAGCAGTACTTC.

This chain connects TRBV18 to TRBJ2-7; D call uncertain. From germline, CDR1 is KGHSH and CDR2 LQKENI. The CDR3 loop spans 15 amino acids. V was pared by 3 bases and J by 4 bases, with 16 bases between. In nucleotides, the CDR3 is TGTGCCAGCTCACCCCTGGAAGGCACAGAGTACGAGCAGTACTTC. This gives the protein CASSPLEGTEYEQYF.

The V gene is TRBV29-1, the J gene TRBJ1-5; tentatively, D is TRBD1 (5 bases). Per germline, CDR1 SQVTM and CDR2 ANQGSEA. The CDR3 has 17 residues. V was pared by 1 base and J by 9 bases, with 25 bases between. Written as DNA, the CDR3 is TGCAGCGTTGAAGGGGGACTGTTTTCTTACAGGACCTCGCCCCAGCATTTT. Translation: CSVEGGLFSYRTSPQHF.

The chain joins TRBV6-6 to TRBJ1-4; D gene ambiguous. The V end was cut by 2 bases, the J end by 3 bases, with 4 bases between. The CDR3 consists of 13 residues. Germline V lookup: CDR1 MNHNY, CDR2 SVGAGI (reference sequence). The CDR3 spells CASSYRANEKLFF. The CDR3 coding sequence is TGTGCCAGCAGTTACCGGGCTAATGAAAAACTGTTTTTT.

This chain connects TRBV15 to TRBJ1-3, with a possible D match to TRBD1 (6 bases). Trimming shortened V by 0 bases and J by 10 bases, and 10 bases separated the two germline ends. The CDR3 is made up of 13 amino acids. Germline V gene sequence: CDR1 LNHNV, CDR2 YYDKDF (reference sequence). CDR3 in DNA: TGTGCCACCAGCAGAGATGAAAGGGGGACCATATATTTT. The encoded protein is CATSRDERGTIYF.

This rearrangement joins TRBV2 to TRBJ1-4, with D possibly being TRBD1 (6 bases). The CDR3 consists of 14 residues. Trimming removed 4 bases at V and 0 bases at J, with 6 bases between. Germline CDR1 and CDR2: SNHLY and FYNNEI. In DNA form, the CDR3 reads TGTGCCAGCAGTGGGACAGCAACTAATGAAAAACTGTTTTTT. Amino acid sequence: CASSGTATNEKLFF.

This clone was detected a few times. The J gene is TRBJ2-1, the V gene TRBV28, with D unresolved. Trimming stripped 2 bases from V and 7 bases from J, with 9 bases between. The CDR3 runs to 13 residues. Germline V CDR1 and CDR2: MDHEN, SYDVKM. CDR3 loop: CASSLVTWNEQFF. CDR3 nucleotide sequence: TGTGCCAGCAGTTTAGTGACTTGGAATGAGCAGTTCTTC.

The chain combines TRBV28 with TRBJ2-2, with D uncertain. CDR3 length: 13 amino acids. V was shortened by 6 bases and J by 0 bases, with 5 bases between the two germline ends. Germline V gene sequence: CDR1 MDHEN, CDR2 SYDVKM. This CDR3 reads CASRRTNTGELFF. Written as DNA, the CDR3 is TGTGCCAGCAGGCGGACGAACACCGGGGAGCTGTTTTTT.

This chain links TRBV27 with TRBJ1-6; D possibly corresponds to TRBD1 (6 bases). This CDR3 is built from 14 residues. The germline gives CDR1 MNHEY, CDR2 SMNVEV (reference sequence). Trimming cost V 6 bases and J 7 bases, with 13 bases left between them. The CDR3 loop is CASRNRALNSPLHF. Here the CDR3 DNA reads TGTGCCAGCAGGAACAGGGCCTTGAATTCACCCCTCCACTTT.

This clone was seen a few times. The rearrangement links TRBV5-1 to TRBJ1-1; no reliable D call. Trimming left V 0 bases short and J 6 bases short, with 12 bases between. CDR3 size: 14 residues. Looked up from germline, CDR1 is SGHRS and CDR2 is YFSETQ. Here the CDR3 DNA reads TGCGCCAGCAGCTTGGGGCAGATAAATGCTGAAGCTTTCTTT. This translates into CASSLGQINAEAFF.